These 12 T cell receptor beta chains were all obtained from the same sample, sequenced in a study of shared clonotypes between healthy human individuals. Generated by immunoSEQ multiplex PCR, the TCRdb table keeps only in-frame clones and is missing some. The data hold roughly 700,000 clones, with about 90% observed a single time. The material sequenced was memory CD8+ T cells from PBMCs. Subset meaning: CD45RO+ cells pooled with CCR7-negative TemRA cells. The source of these receptors is a man aged 18 to 35 in good health. Some clones in this sample may be carry-over from other donors' samples.

V and J are TRBV25-1 and TRBJ2-1; D is uncertain. The V end lost 3 bases, the J end lost 4 bases, and 10 bases lay between the germline ends. This CDR3 region has 14 residues. Germline assignment: CDR1 MGHDK and CDR2 SYGVNS. CDR3 amino acids: CASSELSVYNEQFF. CDR3 sequence (DNA): TGTGCCAGCAGTGAGCTGTCCGTGTACAATGAGCAGTTCTTC.

The J gene is TRBJ2-5, the V gene TRBV11-2; D possibly corresponds to TRBD2 (7 bases). Germline values: CDR1 SGHAT, CDR2 FQNNGV. Trimming shortened V by 5 bases and J by 5 bases, and 18 bases separated the two germline ends. This CDR3 has 15 residues. The DNA for the CDR3 is TGTGCCAGCAGCCGCGGTGCGGGGAGGGGGGAGACCCAGTACTTC. Protein: CASSRGAGRGETQYF.

The rearrangement links TRBV10-3 to TRBJ2-1, with D possibly being TRBD1 or TRBD2 (5 bases each). CDR3 length equals 12 residues. With 7 bases removed from V and 5 bases from J, the gap between germline ends came to 9 bases. CDR1 is ENHRY and CDR2 is SYGVKD in the germline V gene. The CDR3: CAIKEGNNEQFF. The CDR3 DNA reads TGTGCCATCAAAGAGGGGAACAATGAGCAGTTCTTC.

The V and J genes are TRBV11-2 and TRBJ2-7; 7 bases are shared with TRBD2. CDR1 is SGHAT, CDR2 FQNNGV, per germline. CDR3 size: 15 residues. V was clipped by 7 bases and J by 6 bases; unmatched bases: 15. Written as DNA, the CDR3 is TGTGCCAGCACCATTGGGACGGGAGGCCCCGGCGAGCAGTACTTC. It is translated as CASTIGTGGPGEQYF.

The CDR3 region has the DNA TGTGCCAGCAGCCCGGCTAGCGGGAGCTCCTACGAGCAGTACTTC. This codes for CASSPASGSSYEQYF. The chain carries TRBV7-7 and TRBJ2-7; 10 bases map to TRBD2. The J segment lost 0 bases and the V segment lost 5 bases, leaving 4 bases of the junction unmatched. The CDR3 totals 15 residues. CDR1 is SSHAT, CDR2 FNYEAQ, per germline (reference sequence). Full variable domain (outside the CDR3, taken from reference TRBV7-7 and TRBJ2-7): GAGVSQSPRYKVTKRGQDVTLRCDPISSHATLYWYQQALGQGPEFLTYFNYEAQPDKSGLPSDRFSAERPEGSISTLTIQRTEQRDSAMYRCASSPASGSSYEQYFGPGTRLTVT.

The chain recombines TRBV29-1 with TRBJ2-3; 10 bases are shared with TRBD2. The CDR3 is 14 amino acids. CDR1 is SQVTM and CDR2 is ANQGSEA in the germline V gene. V shed 6 bases, J shed 4 bases, and the junction held 7 bases outside the gene matches. The CDR3 is CSVRTSGMADTQYF. The CDR3 DNA sequence: TGCAGCGTGAGGACTAGCGGAATGGCAGATACGCAGTATTTT.

This clone was picked up a small number of times. The rearrangement uses TRBV28 and TRBJ1-1, with a tentative D call TRBD1 (6 bases). Trimming pared 5 bases from V and 3 bases from J, leaving 19 bases between. Germline-derived CDR1 and CDR2 are MDHEN and SYDVKM. CDR3 length equals 16 residues. The CDR3 protein is CASSTPQTGRHTEAFF. The CDR3 bases are TGTGCCAGCAGTACCCCCCAAACAGGGAGGCACACTGAAGCTTTCTTT.

This rearrangement joins TRBV9 to TRBJ2-7; perhaps TRBD2 as D (5 bases). Germline V gene data show CDR1 as SGDLS and CDR2 as YYNGEE. The CDR3 spans 13 residues. Trimming shortened V by 3 bases and J by 5 bases, and 12 bases separated the two germline ends. The CDR3 sequence: CASSGFPGNEQYF. The CDR3 nucleotides read TGTGCCAGCAGCGGGTTTCCGGGAAACGAGCAGTACTTC. Complete variable domain (other parts from reference TRBV9 and TRBJ2-7): DSGVTQTPKHLITATGQRVTLRCSPRSGDLSVYWYQQSLDQGLQFLIQYYNGEERAKGNILERFSAQQFPDLHSELNLSSLELGDSALYFCASSGFPGNEQYFGPGTRLTVT.

The chain couples TRBV10-2 to TRBJ1-2, with 8 nucleotides matching TRBD1. Germline values: CDR1 WSHSY, CDR2 SAAADI. The CDR3 is 15 amino acids. Unmatched junction bases numbered 8, after V lost 1 base and J lost 7 bases. Written as DNA, the CDR3 is TGCGCCAGCAGTGAGTGGCCGGGACAGGTCGGTGGCTACACCTTC. Translation gives CASSEWPGQVGGYTF.

V is TRBV23-1 and J is TRBJ2-7, with D perhaps TRBD1 (5 bases). TRBV23-1 is labeled an ORF, and its function is uncertain. The CDR3 sequence is 16 residues long. V was pared by 6 bases and J by 0 bases, with 18 bases between. The chain's CDR3 is CASSPWGRCPSYEQYF. CDR3 in DNA: TGCGCCAGCAGCCCTTGGGGCAGGTGTCCCTCCTACGAGCAGTACTTC.

This chain's CDR3 is CASSLQDQSGGYTF. The CDR3 coding sequence is TGTGCCAGCAGCTTGCAGGATCAGAGTGGAGGCTACACCTTC. The rearrangement uses TRBV5-6 and TRBJ1-2; unclear D gene. The length of the CDR3 is 14 residues. Per germline, CDR1 SGHDT and CDR2 YYEEEE. V dropped 1 base and J dropped 8 bases, with 15 bases sitting between them.

The CDR3 DNA is TGTGCCATCAGTGAGCTAGCGGGAGTCCACAATGAGCAGTTCTTC. Amino acid sequence: CAISELAGVHNEQFF. The J gene is TRBJ2-1, the V gene TRBV10-3, with TRBD2 matching over 10 bases. Germline CDR1 reads ENHRY; CDR2 reads SYGVKD. The CDR3 length is 15 residues. Losses at the gene ends were 2 bases for V and 5 bases for J; bases not matched to a gene: 3.